This T cell receptor beta chain was identified during a study of memory CD4+ T cells and cytomegalovirus serostatus. Profiled with immunoSEQ multiplex PCR; TCRdb holds only in-frame clones, not every one. The data show around 32,000 clones, with around 74% seen just once and less than 0.75% held by the top ten. Single viable CD3+CD4+CD8-CD45RO+ cells were sorted as the memory CD4+ T cells. This TCR was recovered from an adult in good health and CMV-seronegative. Some clones in this sample may be carry-over from other donors' samples. What was sequenced was memory CD4+ T cells from blood.

In nucleotides, the CDR3 is TGTGCCAGCAGCTTTAACCGGGTAGGGGGGGAGACCCAGTACTTC. Translation: CASSFNRVGGETQYF. The rearrangement joins TRBV11-2 to TRBJ2-5; D is perhaps TRBD1 or TRBD2 (6 bases each). The germline V gene encodes CDR1 SGHAT and CDR2 FQNNGV. The CDR3 is made up of 15 amino acids. Trimming stripped 3 bases from V and 5 bases from J, with 16 bases between.